The 18 T cell receptor beta chains below all came from one sample that was sequenced in a study of Graves' ophthalmopathy and Graves' hyperthyroidism. CDR3 regions of TCR beta were amplified from RNA transcripts. Amplification began with first-round RT-PCR using HTBI primers, then second-round multiplex PCR was performed. MiXCR, run by TCRdb on the multiplex PCR reads, gives a single entry per CDR3 protein. The sample yields over a million distinct CDR3 sequences, 35% to 45% seen once. What was sequenced was peripheral blood or thyroid tissue (not recorded which). The origin of the receptors is an adult man with Graves' hyperthyroidism.

To note about this clonotype: One junction end disagrees with the germline gene, perhaps due to a read error. The rearrangement links TRBV10-3 to TRBJ2-5, with 7 bases identical to TRBD2. This CDR3 region has 16 residues. Germline lookup yields CDR1 ENHRY and CDR2 SYGVKD. CDR3 sequence: CASSLDWGGGRETQYF. The CDR3, as DNA: TGTGCCAGCAGTTTAGATTGGGGGGGAGGTCGAGAGACCCAGTACTTC.

This clonotype was counted between two and nine times. This chain joins TRBV12-3 or TRBV12-4 and TRBJ1-3; tentatively, D is TRBD1 (5 bases). The CDR3 extends over 13 amino acids. V lost 9 bases and J lost 0, with 9 bases in between. CDR3 in DNA: TGTGCCAGTGGTAGGGGCTCTGGAAACACCATATATTTT. Protein product: CASGRGSGNTIYF.

This rearrangement joins TRBV29-1 to TRBJ2-5; D remains unclear. V lost 2 bases, J lost 2 bases, and 6 bases lay in between. There are 12 residues in the CDR3. The germline CDR1 and CDR2 sequences are SQVTM and ANQGSEA. This CDR3 is CSVESVQETQYF. The CDR3 nucleotides read TGCAGCGTTGAATCGGTACAAGAGACCCAGTACTTC.

The chain carries TRBV25-1 and TRBJ1-2; D is ambiguous. Germline CDR1 reads MGHDK; CDR2 reads SYGVNS. V was trimmed by 5 bases and J by 2 bases, leaving 21 bases between them. This CDR3 has 17 residues. In nucleotides, the CDR3 is TGTGCCAGCAGTTTAGCGCTAGGTGGTCAGCTGAACTATGGCTACACCTTC. Residues: CASSLALGGQLNYGYTF.

This chain links TRBV19 with TRBJ2-5; a possible D gene is TRBD2 (6 bases). Germline V lookup: CDR1 LNHDA, CDR2 SQIVND (reference sequence). The CDR3 runs 18 residues. The ends were cut back, 4 bases at V and 9 bases at J, with 30 bases in the middle. The CDR3 DNA reads as TGTGCCAGTAGTAGCGACATTCTCAGGGAGGTAGGCAATCAGCCCCAGTACTTC. Encoded protein: CASSSDILREVGNQPQYF. Variable domain in full (rest from reference TRBV19 and TRBJ2-5): DGGITQSPKYLFRKEGQNVTLSCEQNLNHDAMYWYRQDPGQGLRLIYYSQIVNDFQKGDIAEGYSVSREKKESFPLTVTSAQKNPTAFYLCASSSDILREVGNQPQYFGPGTRLLVL.

As to this clonotype: A read error may account for a junction end that differs from germline. V usage is TRBV2 and J usage is TRBJ1-5; 8 bases are shared with TRBD1. This CDR3 comprises 15 residues. The germline V gene has CDR1 SNHLY and CDR2 FYNNEI. Written as DNA, the CDR3 is TGTGCCCGCAGTAAGCAGACAGGGGTCAGTCAGCCCCAGCATTTT. The encoded protein is CARSKQTGVSQPQHF.

The table lists this clonotype with a few counts. J is TRBJ1-5 and V is TRBV12-3 or TRBV12-4, with D tentatively TRBD1 (6 bases). The CDR3 runs 17 residues. The V and J ends lost 0 bases and 0 bases respectively, with 12 bases between them. Here the CDR3 DNA reads TGTGCCAGCAGTTTAGCGCTAGGGGGGGGTAGCAATCAGCCCCAGCATTTT. It translates to CASSLALGGGSNQPQHF.

With respect to this clonotype: The junction shows a germline mismatch at one end, possibly a read error. V usage is TRBV27 and J usage is TRBJ1-6; D may be TRBD1 (5 bases). The CDR3 sequence is 14 residues long. From germline, CDR1 is MNHEY and CDR2 SMNVEV (reference sequence). Here the CDR3 DNA reads TGTGCCAGCAGTTTTTGGGCCAGGGACTCACCCCCCCACTTT. Residues: CASSFWARDSPPHF.

This clonotype was found many times. J is TRBJ2-7 and V is TRBV20-1, with D possibly TRBD1 on 6 matching bases. This CDR3 spans 12 amino acids. The ends were cut back, 5 bases at V and 2 bases at J, with 10 bases in the middle. Germline V gene sequence: CDR1 DFQATT, CDR2 SNEGSKA (reference sequence). The CDR3 spells CSAGGITYEQYF. CDR3 sequence (DNA): TGCAGTGCTGGGGGCATCACCTACGAGCAGTACTTC.

The chain joins TRBV7-2 to TRBJ2-5; 10 nucleotides match TRBD1. There are 15 residues in the CDR3. V shed 5 bases and J 4 bases; nucleotides not matched to a gene: 7. The germline gives CDR1 SGHTA, CDR2 FQGNSA. The CDR3 is CASSAQGQGGETQYF. The CDR3, as DNA: TGTGCCAGCAGCGCCCAAGGACAGGGGGGAGAGACCCAGTACTTC.

The chain couples TRBV20-1 to TRBJ1-5, with D maybe TRBD1 (5 bases). This CDR3 contains 16 residues. Germline V gene lookup returns CDR1 DFQATT and CDR2 SNEGSKA (reference sequence). Trimming took off 6 bases at V and 11 bases at J, with 29 bases between the two ends. The CDR3 DNA reads TGCAGTGCCGTGTCACAGCGATTATGGGGCGCGGAGACCCAGCATTTT. This sequence encodes CSAVSQRLWGAETQHF.

This clonotype came up many times. DNA of the CDR3: TGTGCCACCAGCAGAGTGGCAGGGGCCTACAATCAGCCCCAGCATTTT. Translated, it gives CATSRVAGAYNQPQHF. The chain couples TRBV15 to TRBJ1-5; D might be TRBD1 (6 bases). Germline CDR1 is LNHNV and CDR2 is YYDKDF (reference sequence). The CDR3 loop spans 16 amino acids. The V gene lost 1 base and the J gene lost 3 bases, with 13 bases spanning the gap.

This clonotype was counted once. V and J are TRBV29-1 and TRBJ1-2, with TRBD1 identical over 11 bases. This CDR3 contains 12 residues. Germline values: CDR1 SQVTM, CDR2 ANQGSEA. V trimming: 7 bases; J trimming: 7 bases; junction bases outside the gene matches: 5. CDR3 region: CSAAGTGGGYTF. The CDR3 region has the DNA TGCAGCGCTGCCGGGACAGGGGGTGGCTACACCTTC. Full variable domain (remainder filled in from reference TRBV29-1 and TRBJ1-2): SAVISQKPSRDICQRGTSLTIQCQVDSQVTMMFWYRQQPGQSLTLIATANQGSEATYESGFVIDKFPISRPNLTFSTLTVSNMSPEDSSIYLCSAAGTGGGYTFGSGTRLTVV.

This clonotype came up a few times. The gene calls are TRBV19 and TRBJ2-2; TRBD1 matches at 12 bases. The CDR3 is 16 residues long. The V segment lost 9 bases and the J segment 5 bases; nucleotides outside the gene matches: 10. CDR1 and CDR2 from the germline V gene are LNHDA and SQIVND (reference sequence). The CDR3: CASSDGTGGRTGELFF. The CDR3 DNA follows: TGTGCCAGCAGTGATGGGACAGGGGGCCGGACCGGGGAGCTGTTTTTT.

This clonotype was picked up many times. This chain joins TRBV24-1 and TRBJ2-6; D not resolved. The V end was cut by 6 bases, the J end by 0 bases, with 5 bases between. The length of the CDR3 is 14 residues. CDR1 is KGHDR and CDR2 is SFDVKD in the germline V gene. In nucleotides, the CDR3 is TGTGCCACCAGTACTTACTCTGGGGCCAACGTCCTGACTTTC. Amino acid sequence: CATSTYSGANVLTF.

The gene calls are TRBV15 and TRBJ2-5; D assignment may be TRBD1 or TRBD2 (5 bases each). Germline V gene lookup returns CDR1 LNHNV and CDR2 YYDKDF (reference sequence). The CDR3 sequence is 12 residues long. Trimming took 4 bases from V and 5 from J, leaving 8 bases between them. CDR3 bases: TGTGCCACCAGCATCGGGGCTGAGACCCAGTACTTC. Protein: CATSIGAETQYF.

The chain recombines TRBV29-1 with TRBJ2-7; 7 nucleotides line up with TRBD1. V was clipped by 7 bases and J by 3 bases; unmatched bases: 12. CDR3 length: 14 amino acids. Germline V gives CDR1 SQVTM, CDR2 ANQGSEA. The CDR3 protein is CSAIQTGRIYEQYF. CDR3 DNA sequence: TGCAGCGCCATACAGACAGGGCGAATCTACGAGCAGTACTTC.

A few counts support this clonotype. The gene calls are TRBV2 and TRBJ1-5, with TRBD1 as a possible D gene (6 bases). In germline, CDR1 is SNHLY, CDR2 FYNNEI. V was shortened by 5 bases and J by 1 base, with 21 bases between the two germline ends. CDR3 length: 18 amino acids. CDR3 DNA sequence: TGTGCCAGCAGTAAGCCAGGGGTTTTTGATGCGAGCAATCAGCCCCAGCATTTT. It codes for CASSKPGVFDASNQPQHF.